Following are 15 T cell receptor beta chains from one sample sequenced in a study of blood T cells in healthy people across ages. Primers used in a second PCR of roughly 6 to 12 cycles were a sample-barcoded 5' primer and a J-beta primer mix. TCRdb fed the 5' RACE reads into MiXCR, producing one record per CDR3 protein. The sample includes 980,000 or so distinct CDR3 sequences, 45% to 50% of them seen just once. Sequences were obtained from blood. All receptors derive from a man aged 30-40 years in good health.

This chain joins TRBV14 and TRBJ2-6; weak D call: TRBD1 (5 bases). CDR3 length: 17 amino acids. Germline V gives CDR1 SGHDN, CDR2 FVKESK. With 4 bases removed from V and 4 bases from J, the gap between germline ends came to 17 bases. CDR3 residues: CASSPLRAGSGANVLTF. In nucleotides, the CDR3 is TGTGCCAGCAGCCCCTTAAGGGCAGGGTCAGGGGCCAACGTCCTGACTTTC.

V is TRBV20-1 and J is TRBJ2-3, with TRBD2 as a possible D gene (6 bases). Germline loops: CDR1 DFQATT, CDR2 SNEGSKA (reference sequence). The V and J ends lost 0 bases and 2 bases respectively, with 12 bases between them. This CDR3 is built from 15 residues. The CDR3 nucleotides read TGCAGTGCTAGAGATCCGGGGAGGATCACAGATACGCAGTATTTT. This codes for CSARDPGRITDTQYF.

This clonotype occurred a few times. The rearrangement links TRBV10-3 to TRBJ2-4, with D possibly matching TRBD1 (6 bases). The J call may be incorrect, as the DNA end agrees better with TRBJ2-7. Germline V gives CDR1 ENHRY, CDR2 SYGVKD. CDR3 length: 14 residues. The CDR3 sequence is CAISARQVTYEQYF. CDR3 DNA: TGTGCCATCAGTGCCCGACAGGTTACGTACGAGCAGTACTTC.

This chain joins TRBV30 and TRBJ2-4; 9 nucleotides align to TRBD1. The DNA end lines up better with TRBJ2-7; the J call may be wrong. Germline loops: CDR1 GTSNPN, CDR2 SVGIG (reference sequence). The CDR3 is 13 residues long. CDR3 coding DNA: TGTGCCTGGACGACCGGACAGGGGAACGAGCAGTACTTC. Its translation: CAWTTGQGNEQYF.

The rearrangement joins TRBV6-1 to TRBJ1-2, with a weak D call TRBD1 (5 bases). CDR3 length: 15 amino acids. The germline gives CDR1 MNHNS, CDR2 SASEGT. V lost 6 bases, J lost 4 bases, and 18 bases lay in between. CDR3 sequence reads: CASRVHGRATYGYTF. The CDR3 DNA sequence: TGTGCCAGCAGGGTACATGGCAGGGCCACCTATGGCTACACCTTC.

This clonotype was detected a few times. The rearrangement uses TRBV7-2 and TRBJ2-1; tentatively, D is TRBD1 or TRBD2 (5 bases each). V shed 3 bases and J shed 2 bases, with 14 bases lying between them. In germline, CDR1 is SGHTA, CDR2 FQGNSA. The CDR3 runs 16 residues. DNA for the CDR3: TGTGCCAGCAGCTTTGCCGGGACCGCAACCTACAATGAGCAGTTCTTC. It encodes CASSFAGTATYNEQFF.

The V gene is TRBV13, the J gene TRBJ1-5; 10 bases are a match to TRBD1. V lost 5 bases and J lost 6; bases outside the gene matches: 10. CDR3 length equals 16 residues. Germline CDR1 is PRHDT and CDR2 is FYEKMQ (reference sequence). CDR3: CASSNRDRGLSQPQHF. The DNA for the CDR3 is TGTGCCAGCAGCAACCGGGACAGGGGTTTGAGTCAGCCCCAGCATTTT.

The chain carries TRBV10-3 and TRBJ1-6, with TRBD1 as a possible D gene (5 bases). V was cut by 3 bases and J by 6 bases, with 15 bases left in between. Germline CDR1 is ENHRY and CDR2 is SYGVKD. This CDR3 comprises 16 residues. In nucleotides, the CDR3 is TGTGCCATCAGTGAAGGAATCGGGCAGGGTAATTCACCCCTCCACTTT. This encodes CAISEGIGQGNSPLHF.

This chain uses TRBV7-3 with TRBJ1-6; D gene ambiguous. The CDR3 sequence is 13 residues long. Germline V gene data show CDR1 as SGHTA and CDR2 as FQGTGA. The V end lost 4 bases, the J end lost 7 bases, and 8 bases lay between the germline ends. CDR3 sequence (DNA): TGTGCCAGCAGCTCCCAAGGGAATTCACCCCTCCACTTT. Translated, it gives CASSSQGNSPLHF.

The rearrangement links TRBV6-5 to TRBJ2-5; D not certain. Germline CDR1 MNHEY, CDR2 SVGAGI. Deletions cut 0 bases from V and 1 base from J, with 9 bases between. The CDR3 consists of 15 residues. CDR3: CASSYSGYTQETQYF. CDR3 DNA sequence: TGTGCCAGCAGTTACTCTGGCTATACCCAAGAGACCCAGTACTTC.

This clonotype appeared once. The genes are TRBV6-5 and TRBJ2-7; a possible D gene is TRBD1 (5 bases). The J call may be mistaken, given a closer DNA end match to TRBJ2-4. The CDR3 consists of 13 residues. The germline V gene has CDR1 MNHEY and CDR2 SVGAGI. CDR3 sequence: CASSFSTENIQYF. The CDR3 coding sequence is TGTGCCAGCAGTTTTTCGACAGAAAACATTCAGTACTTC.

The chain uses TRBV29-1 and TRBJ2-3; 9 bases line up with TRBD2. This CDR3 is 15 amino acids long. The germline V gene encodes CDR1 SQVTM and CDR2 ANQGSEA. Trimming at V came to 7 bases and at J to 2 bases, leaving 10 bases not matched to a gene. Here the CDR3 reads CSGGTAGGHTDTQYF. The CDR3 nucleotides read TGCAGCGGGGGGACAGCGGGGGGCCACACAGATACGCAGTATTTT.

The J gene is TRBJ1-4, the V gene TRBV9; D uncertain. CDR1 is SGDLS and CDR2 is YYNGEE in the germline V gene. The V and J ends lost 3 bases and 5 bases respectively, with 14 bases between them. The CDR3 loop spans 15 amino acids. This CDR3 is CASSAGLSGNEKLFF. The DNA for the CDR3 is TGTGCCAGCAGCGCAGGACTCAGCGGGAATGAAAAACTGTTTTTT.

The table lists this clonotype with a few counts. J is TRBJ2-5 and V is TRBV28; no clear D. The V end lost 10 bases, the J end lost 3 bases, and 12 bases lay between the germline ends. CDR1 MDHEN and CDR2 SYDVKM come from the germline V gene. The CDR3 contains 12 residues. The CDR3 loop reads CATLTEKETQYF. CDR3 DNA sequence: TGTGCCACCCTGACCGAAAAAGAGACCCAGTACTTC.

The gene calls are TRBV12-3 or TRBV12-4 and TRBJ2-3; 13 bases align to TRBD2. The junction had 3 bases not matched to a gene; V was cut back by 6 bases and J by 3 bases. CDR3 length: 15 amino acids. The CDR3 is CASRLTSGGTDTQYF. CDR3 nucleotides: TGTGCCAGCAGGTTGACTAGCGGGGGGACAGATACGCAGTATTTT.